A single sample gave rise to the 10 T cell receptor beta chains below, sequenced in a study of molecular identifiers for immune sequencing clone quantification. A single record per CDR3 protein comes from TCRdb applying MiXCR to the PCR reads. The sample contains 460,000 or so distinct CDR3 sequences, about 25% of which appear only once. Sequenced sample: naive CD8+ T cells from blood, with Jurkat cell RNA spiked in. Subset defined: FACS-sorted CD8+CD4-CCR7+CD45RA+ naive T cells. Source of these receptors: a human donor in good health. Some libraries in this study had Jurkat cell RNA spiked in.

This clonotype showed up just a few times. The chain has TRBV11-2 and TRBJ1-1; the D is unclear. CDR1 SGHAT and CDR2 FQNNGV come from the germline V gene. The ends were cut back, 0 bases at V and 10 bases at J, with 15 bases in the middle. The CDR3 length is 14 residues. The CDR3 is CASSLDGRESGAFF. The CDR3 DNA follows: TGTGCCAGCAGCTTAGATGGGAGGGAGTCAGGAGCTTTCTTT.

Concerning this clonotype itself: This may come from a read error, since a much larger clone is one base off. The CDR3 does not close with the conserved phenylalanine or tryptophan, likely indicating a read error. V is TRBV7-9 and J is TRBJ2-7; no definite D call. Per germline, CDR1 SEHNR and CDR2 FQNEAQ (reference sequence). This CDR3 region has 14 residues. Trimming cost V 8 bases and J 5 bases, with 19 bases left between them. In DNA form, the CDR3 reads TGTGCCAGCGGAATTCGAGGACGGTCCGACGAGCAGTACCTC. Its protein is CASGIRGRSDEQYL.

There are many counts of this clonotype. J is TRBJ1-1 and V is TRBV6-5; D not certain. The CDR3 has 13 amino acids. The germline CDR1 and CDR2 sequences are MNHEY and SVGAGI. Between the trimmed V and J ends, which lost 0 bases and 5 bases, there was a span of 7 bases. The CDR3 region has the DNA TGTGCCAGCAGTTACTCGTTCGGGACTGAAGCTTTCTTT. This sequence encodes CASSYSFGTEAFF.

A note on this clonotype: This is likely a read error, given that the CDR3 carries no conserved phenylalanine or tryptophan at its end. The chain has TRBV5-4 and TRBJ1-3; TRBD1 aligns across 8 bases. From germline, CDR1 is SGHNT and CDR2 YYREEE (reference sequence). The CDR3 runs to 14 residues. The CDR3 reads CASSLSQGANTIYY. For the CDR3, the DNA is TGTGCCAGTAGCTTGAGCCAGGGGGCAAACACCATATATTAT.

This clonotype has more than one count but fewer than ten. The rearrangement joins TRBV28 to TRBJ2-7; tentatively, D is TRBD1 (7 bases). The length of the CDR3 is 16 residues. The V end was cut by 4 bases, the J end by 3 bases, with 19 bases between. Germline CDR1 is MDHEN and CDR2 is SYDVKM. CDR3 bases: TGTGCCAGCAGTTACGACCGACAGGGCGGGGTCTACGAGCAGTACTTC. It codes for CASSYDRQGGVYEQYF.

This clonotype was detected a few times. V usage is TRBV7-9 and J usage is TRBJ2-5, with 14 bases fitting TRBD2. The CDR3 is 14 amino acids. CDR1 SEHNR and CDR2 FQNEAQ come from the germline V gene (reference sequence). Unmatched junction bases numbered 4, after V lost 8 bases and J lost 5 bases. The CDR3 reads CASGTSGGRETQYF. The CDR3 region has the DNA TGTGCCAGCGGGACTAGCGGGGGCCGGGAGACCCAGTACTTC.

In its sample, this clonotype was seen a few times. A read error may produce the germline difference seen at one junction end. The V and J genes are TRBV5-3 and TRBJ1-2; tentative D call: TRBD1 (5 bases). TRBV5-3 has ORF status, its function being uncertain. There are 14 residues in the CDR3. This CDR3 reads CASSFDSSNYGYTF. The CDR3 DNA reads as TGTGCCAGCAGCTTCGACAGCTCTAACTATGGCTACACCTTC.

This clonotype turned up a few times. The chain recombines TRBV7-2 with TRBJ2-7, with D unclear. The V gene's germline CDR1 is SGHTA and CDR2 FQGNSA. CDR3 length equals 13 residues. The V end lost 5 bases, the J end lost 6 bases, and 14 bases lay between the germline ends. The CDR3 sequence is CASSPPYYTEQYF. In nucleotides, the CDR3 is TGTGCCAGCAGCCCCCCTTATTACACCGAGCAGTACTTC.

This clonotype turned up a few times. The chain joins TRBV19 to TRBJ2-1; 7 bases agree with TRBD2. From germline, CDR1 is LNHDA and CDR2 SQIVND (reference sequence). The CDR3 runs 16 residues. V shed 4 bases, J shed 6 bases, and the junction held 12 bases outside the gene matches. The CDR3 is CASSTWVGGGTNEQFF. DNA of the CDR3: TGTGCCAGTAGTACTTGGGTGGGCGGGGGTACCAATGAGCAGTTCTTC.

CDR3 sequence reads: CASSQGDLGPLAKNIQYF. CDR3 nucleotide sequence: TGTGCCAGCAGCCAAGGGGATTTAGGACCTCTAGCCAAAAACATTCAGTACTTC. This chain links TRBV3-1 with TRBJ2-4; D uncertain. The V end lost 1 base, the J end lost 0 bases, and 16 bases lay between the germline ends. CDR3 size: 18 residues. The germline V gene encodes CDR1 LGHDT and CDR2 YNNKEL (reference sequence). The variable domain in full, completed from reference TRBV3-1 and TRBJ2-4, reads DTAVSQTPKYLVTQMGNDKSIKCEQNLGHDTMYWYKQDSKKFLKIMFSYNNKELIINETVPNRFSPKSPDKAHLNLHINSLELGDSAVYFCASSQGDLGPLAKNIQYFGAGTRLSVL.